This TCR beta chain was captured in a study of identical twins. Findings and limits, study-wide: Out-of-frame alpha sequences shared by twins showed excess low generation probability. Researchers reported weaker excess twin sharing in beta out-of-frame sequences. Cross-sectional statistics, not tracking of the same donors, supported the conclusions.

To note about this clonotype: Its antigen is as yet unknown.

V lost 3 bases, J lost 0 bases, and 15 bases lay in between. The CDR3 runs 16 residues. Germline-derived CDR1 and CDR2 are KGHSH and LQKENI. TCRdb reanalysed the 5' RACE reads using MiXCR and keeps one entry per CDR3 protein. The sample carries more than 400,000 distinct CDR3 sequences, about 15% recorded once. These data were also filed under a second study, of yellow fever vaccine responses in identical twins. From that second work: Reportedly, twins showed a vaccine T cell response that looked partly convergent and partly personalized.

The receptor comes from a woman under 30 in good health. The material sequenced was CD4+ T cells sorted from blood. The chain combines TRBV18 with TRBJ2-7; D possibly matches TRBD1 or TRBD2 (5 bases each). DNA of the CDR3: TGTGCCAGCTCACCCCTCGGGACGGCAAGCTCCTACGAGCAGTACTTC. It encodes CASSPLGTASSYEQYF.